The 31 T cell receptor beta chains below were found in one sample sequenced in a study of cytomegalovirus exposure and HLA in healthy donors. Vbeta (60) and Jbeta (13) primers were used in the PCR. The protocol was immunoSEQ multiplex PCR, while the TCRdb copy is restricted to in-frame clones and leaves out a portion. This table has some 120,000 clones, approximately 83% appearing once. Material for sequencing was PBMCs. Every receptor here comes from a woman between 40 and 50 years old in good health and CMV-seropositive.

V and J are TRBV4-1 and TRBJ2-1, with a possible D match to TRBD2 (5 bases). Germline values: CDR1 MGHRA, CDR2 YSYEKL. The ends were cut back, 7 bases at V and 4 bases at J, with 20 bases in the middle. CDR3 length: 16 residues. CDR3 in DNA: TGCGCCAGCACCCTATCCCCAGCGGAGATTTACAATGAGCAGTTCTTC. This gives the protein CASTLSPAEIYNEQFF.

The chain joins TRBV9 to TRBJ2-1, with D maybe TRBD2 (6 bases). The CDR3 runs to 17 residues. The germline V gene encodes CDR1 SGDLS and CDR2 YYNGEE. Trimming left V 0 bases short and J 0 bases short, with 13 bases between. The DNA for the CDR3 is TGTGCCAGCAGCGTAGCCAGGCTAGCGAGCTCCTACAATGAGCAGTTCTTC. It codes for CASSVARLASSYNEQFF.

The count of this clone is one. The J gene is TRBJ2-5, the V gene TRBV5-1; 10 bases agree with TRBD2. Per the germline V gene, CDR1 is SGHRS and CDR2 is YFSETQ. Trimming removed 3 bases from V and 4 bases from J; junction bases left unmatched: 9. This CDR3 has 16 amino acids. The CDR3 reads CASSSTAGGPLETQYF. The DNA for the CDR3 is TGCGCCAGCAGCTCAACAGCGGGAGGGCCTCTAGAGACCCAGTACTTC.

The table lists this clone with a count of one. J is TRBJ2-2 and V is TRBV6-1; the D is unclear. The CDR3 is 12 residues long. Deletions cut 1 base from V and 7 bases from J, with 4 bases between. CDR1 is MNHNS and CDR2 is SASEGT in the germline V gene. The CDR3 loop reads CASSEDIGELFF. In nucleotides, the CDR3 is TGTGCCAGCAGTGAAGATATCGGGGAGCTGTTTTTT.

This sequence joins TRBV15 and TRBJ2-2; TRBD2 aligns across 7 bases. Germline CDR1 LNHNV, CDR2 YYDKDF (reference sequence). CDR3 length: 17 amino acids. V shed 3 bases and J 3 bases; nucleotides not matched to a gene: 10. CDR3 sequence reads: CATSSPPGLGDTGELFF. The CDR3 DNA reads TGTGCCACCAGCAGTCCCCCTGGACTAGGAGACACCGGGGAGCTGTTTTTT.

V and J are TRBV5-5 and TRBJ2-2, with 8 bases matching TRBD2. The ends lost 4 bases at V and 0 bases at J; junction bases unmatched: 8. The CDR3 has 17 residues. Germline-derived CDR1 and CDR2 are SGHKS and YYEKEE (reference sequence). This CDR3 reads CASSRVGSGANTGELFF. The DNA of the CDR3 is TGTGCCAGCAGCCGAGTGGGTAGCGGGGCGAACACCGGGGAGCTGTTTTTT.

The chain joins TRBV27 to TRBJ2-7, with 7 bases matching TRBD2. This CDR3 has 18 residues. The V gene end was trimmed by 5 bases and the J gene end by 0 bases; junction bases not matched to a gene: 16. Germline loops: CDR1 MNHEY, CDR2 SMNVEV (reference sequence). Here the CDR3 reads CASSASLLPSGSSYEQYF. CDR3 nucleotides: TGTGCCAGCAGTGCCTCCCTCCTTCCTAGCGGTAGCTCCTACGAGCAGTACTTC.

The CDR3 DNA reads TGTGCCAGCAGTTATCAGGGGGAGGCCCTCCACTTT. Translation gives CASSYQGEALHF. V and J are TRBV6-6 and TRBJ1-6, with TRBD1 identical over 7 bases. In germline, CDR1 is MNHNY, CDR2 SVGAGI (reference sequence). V gave up 3 bases and J gave up 14 bases; unmatched junction bases: 4. CDR3 length: 12 residues.

The chain links TRBV5-1 to TRBJ2-7; TRBD1 is a possible D gene (7 bases). The V end lost 0 bases, the J end lost 2 bases, and 12 bases lay between the germline ends. This CDR3 contains 15 residues. CDR1 is SGHRS and CDR2 is YFSETQ in the germline V gene. Written as DNA, the CDR3 is TGCGCCAGCAGCTTGGTCCGGAGGGGGCCCTACGAGCAGTACTTC. The encoded protein is CASSLVRRGPYEQYF.

About this clone: Other DNA sequences in this specimen translate into the identical CDR3. V usage is TRBV9 and J usage is TRBJ2-1, with 8 nucleotides matching TRBD2. This CDR3 spans 16 amino acids. V shed 1 base, J shed 4 bases, and the junction held 7 bases outside the gene matches. The germline CDR1 and CDR2 sequences are SGDLS and YYNGEE. The CDR3 bases are TGTGCCAGCAGCGTAAGTAGCGGGGACTCGTACAATGAGCAGTTCTTC. Amino acids: CASSVSSGDSYNEQFF.

The chain links TRBV6-5 to TRBJ2-5; 7 bases are a match to TRBD2. This CDR3 spans 13 amino acids. Germline V gives CDR1 MNHEY, CDR2 SVGAGI. The ends lost 4 bases at V and 11 bases at J; junction bases unmatched: 10. CDR3: CASSSPGTNKQYF. The CDR3 DNA sequence: TGTGCCAGCAGTTCTCCCGGGACTAATAAGCAGTACTTC.

CDR3 protein: CASSLRDGSSYNEQFF. The CDR3 nucleotides are TGCGCCAGCAGCTTGCGGGACGGGAGCTCCTACAATGAGCAGTTCTTC. J is TRBJ2-1 and V is TRBV5-1, with a possible D match to TRBD2 (6 bases). The CDR3 totals 16 residues. V was shortened by 1 base and J by 0 bases, with 11 bases between the two germline ends. Germline V lookup: CDR1 SGHRS, CDR2 YFSETQ.

The chain is built from TRBV7-8 and TRBJ2-7; D is possibly TRBD1 (6 bases). V lost 1 base and J 3 bases, leaving 13 bases between the germline ends. This CDR3 comprises 15 residues. Germline V gene data show CDR1 as SGHVS and CDR2 as FQNEAQ. For the CDR3, the DNA is TGTGCCAGCAGCTTAGTAAGGGGGTCAAACTACGAGCAGTACTTC. This sequence encodes CASSLVRGSNYEQYF.

The V gene is TRBV27, the J gene TRBJ1-2; tentative D call: TRBD1 (5 bases). Germline loops: CDR1 MNHEY, CDR2 SMNVEV (reference sequence). This CDR3 contains 12 residues. V was clipped by 8 bases and J by 8 bases, with 15 bases between them. The CDR3 coding sequence is TGTGCCAGCCTCGGGGGGGGGTCCGGCTACACCTTC. Its protein is CASLGGGSGYTF.

The chain couples TRBV13 to TRBJ2-4; D not resolved. The CDR3 is 16 residues long. Germline V gives CDR1 PRHDT, CDR2 FYEKMQ (reference sequence). V was pared by 2 bases and J by 0 bases, with 11 bases between. The CDR3 region is CASSLKARVAKNIQYF. CDR3 sequence (DNA): TGTGCCAGCAGCTTAAAGGCTCGGGTAGCCAAAAACATTCAGTACTTC.

The V call is TRBV6-6, the J call TRBJ2-1; D gene unclear. The CDR3 runs 14 residues. Trimming stripped 6 bases from V and 4 bases from J, with 13 bases between. CDR1 and CDR2 from the germline V gene are MNHNY and SVGAGI (reference sequence). CDR3 in amino acids: CASRLTVFYNEQFF. CDR3 nucleotide sequence: TGTGCCAGCAGGTTGACTGTATTTTACAATGAGCAGTTCTTC.

This clone was detected only once. The chain employs TRBV6-6 and TRBJ1-5, with a possible D match to TRBD1 (5 bases). V lost 1 base, J lost 4 bases, and 11 bases lay in between. Germline loops: CDR1 MNHNY, CDR2 SVGAGI (reference sequence). CDR3 length: 15 residues. CDR3 nucleotide sequence: TGTGCCAGCAGTTACTATCGCAGGGTGAATCAGCCCCAGCATTTT. It yields the protein CASSYYRRVNQPQHF.

The chain is built from TRBV15 and TRBJ1-2; D not certain. The V gene lost 5 bases and the J gene lost 5 bases, with 15 bases spanning the gap. Germline CDR1 is LNHNV and CDR2 is YYDKDF (reference sequence). The CDR3 has 14 amino acids. The CDR3 DNA sequence: TGTGCCACCAGCGACGGCGCCTACAGATATGGCTACACCTTC. This translates into CATSDGAYRYGYTF.

This clone appeared once. The J gene is TRBJ2-7, the V gene TRBV27, with 10 bases fitting TRBD1. Germline trimming cut 3 bases from V and 2 bases from J; bases unmatched to any gene: 7. The CDR3 consists of 16 residues. Per germline, CDR1 MNHEY and CDR2 SMNVEV (reference sequence). Here the CDR3 reads CASSFSTGTGAYEQYF. The CDR3 DNA is TGTGCCAGCAGTTTCTCGACCGGGACAGGGGCCTACGAGCAGTACTTC.

This clone was seen once. The chain employs TRBV21-1 and TRBJ1-1; the table's D call of TRBD1 was not tested on the DNA. TRBV21-1 is given as a pseudogene. CDR3 length: 20 amino acids. This chain's CDR3 is CASSKGFGTGWVEVNTEAFF. The CDR3 DNA reads as TGTGCCAGCAGCAAAGGGTTCGGGACAGGGTGGGTCGAGGTGAACACTGAAGCTTTCTTT.

The V gene is TRBV5-4, the J gene TRBJ2-1; 7 nucleotides agree with TRBD1. With 2 bases clipped from V and 2 bases from J, the junction kept 4 bases outside the gene matches. The germline V gene encodes CDR1 SGHNT and CDR2 YYREEE (reference sequence). CDR3 length: 15 residues. CDR3 loop: CASSLGGTAYNEQFF. CDR3 in DNA: TGTGCCAGCAGCTTAGGGGGCACAGCCTACAATGAGCAGTTCTTC.

The gene calls are TRBV5-1 and TRBJ2-3, with TRBD2 matching over 10 bases. Germline V CDR1 and CDR2: SGHRS, YFSETQ. The CDR3 length is 19 residues. V dropped 0 bases and J dropped 4; count of bases not matched to a gene: 14. CDR3 DNA: TGCGCCAGCAGCTTGGCTTCCGCTAGCGGGAGAGGGGGCCCAGATACGCAGTATTTT. The encoded protein is CASSLASASGRGGPDTQYF.

The J gene is TRBJ2-5, the V gene TRBV4-1; TRBD1 might be the D (6 bases). CDR1 is MGHRA and CDR2 is YSYEKL in the germline V gene. The CDR3 loop spans 15 amino acids. The germline V and J ends were trimmed by 3 bases and 1 base, with 12 bases remaining between them. The CDR3 sequence is CASSHELTGQETQYF. CDR3 coding DNA: TGCGCCAGCAGCCATGAGCTGACAGGCCAAGAGACCCAGTACTTC.

This sequence joins TRBV27 and TRBJ1-1; D is unresolved. The V gene's germline CDR1 is MNHEY and CDR2 SMNVEV (reference sequence). The germline V and J ends were trimmed by 5 bases and 4 bases, with 23 bases remaining between them. CDR3 size: 17 residues. CDR3 loop: CASSRLAISEVGTEAFF. The DNA of the CDR3 is TGTGCCAGCAGTCGTTTGGCAATTTCGGAGGTGGGCACTGAAGCTTTCTTT.

The chain couples TRBV4-1 to TRBJ2-7, with 13 nucleotides matching TRBD2. There are 16 residues in the CDR3. Germline V lookup: CDR1 MGHRA, CDR2 YSYEKL. Losses at the gene ends were 0 bases for V and 6 bases for J; bases not matched to a gene: 5. Here the CDR3 reads CASSQDLGTSGTEQYF. For the CDR3, the DNA is TGCGCCAGCAGCCAAGATCTCGGGACTAGCGGGACCGAGCAGTACTTC.

This clone has a single count. Sequence at one end of the junction differs from germline and may be a read error. The J gene is TRBJ1-1, the V gene TRBV7-9, with no clear D. The CDR3 spans 14 residues. CDR1 and CDR2 from the germline V gene are SEHNR and FQNEAQ (reference sequence). The CDR3 nucleotides are TGTTCCAGCAGCTTAGTAGTCATGAACACTGAAGCTTTCTTT. This translates into CSSSLVVMNTEAFF.

This chain connects TRBV5-1 to TRBJ1-1; TRBD1 matches at 9 bases. V lost 0 bases and J lost 3; bases outside the gene matches: 9. CDR1 and CDR2 (germline): SGHRS, YFSETQ. This CDR3 is built from 17 residues. The CDR3 reads CASSLGGTGRTHTEAFF. The CDR3 coding sequence is TGCGCCAGCAGCTTGGGGGGGACAGGGAGAACGCACACTGAAGCTTTCTTT.

The chain joins TRBV10-3 to TRBJ2-5; D gene unclear. CDR1 is ENHRY and CDR2 is SYGVKD in the germline V gene. The V and J ends lost 1 base and 5 bases respectively, with 23 bases between them. The CDR3 spans 18 residues. CDR3: CAISEYSTSGTKRETQYF. The CDR3 region has the DNA TGTGCCATCAGTGAGTATTCGACGTCGGGTACTAAGAGGGAGACCCAGTACTTC.

This clone showed up just once. Its ends do not fully match the called genes, so a read error is possible. The chain uses TRBV29-1 and TRBJ1-2, with TRBD1 matching over 7 bases. The germline V gene encodes CDR1 SQVTM and CDR2 ANQGSEA. The CDR3 extends over 15 amino acids. CDR3 bases: TGCAGCGTTGAGGAACCGACAGGGAGTATCTATGACTACACCTTC. Protein: CSVEEPTGSIYDYTF.

V gene TRBV27 combines with J gene TRBJ1-2; 7 bases agree with TRBD1. Losses at the gene ends were 8 bases for V and 6 bases for J; bases not matched to a gene: 9. This CDR3 has 13 amino acids. Germline V gene data show CDR1 as MNHEY and CDR2 as SMNVEV (reference sequence). The CDR3 bases are TGTGCCAGCGCACAGGGGTTCTCGGATGGCTACACCTTC. Translation: CASAQGFSDGYTF.

The chain joins TRBV10-2 to TRBJ2-3; D is uncertain. The CDR3 contains 14 residues. CDR1 and CDR2 (germline): WSHSY, SAAADI. Trimming took off 5 bases at V and 2 bases at J, with 11 bases between the two ends. DNA for the CDR3: TGCGCCAGCAGTTTCGGCAGGCCCACAGATACGCAGTATTTT. This sequence encodes CASSFGRPTDTQYF.